This T cell receptor (beta chain) was observed in a study of T cells in Graves' hyperthyroidism and ophthalmopathy. Trimming shortened V by 3 bases and J by 3 bases, and 10 bases separated the two germline ends. The CDR3 is made up of 14 amino acids. Authors of the study amplified TCR beta CDR3 regions from RNA transcripts. Initially, a first-round RT-PCR of the TCR CDR3 employed the HTBI primer set. One entry per CDR3 protein results from TCRdb running MiXCR on the multiplex PCR reads. The repertoire holds around 250,000 distinct CDR3 sequences, with around 15% as singletons. Study results and caveats: Expanded thyroid clonotypes (above 0.001) were mostly also found in blood.

This clonotype was seen at least ten times. Its matching antigen is unknown. This receptor was obtained from a woman aged 18-29 years with Graves' ophthalmopathy. The sequencing sample was made of blood. V usage is TRBV12-3 or TRBV12-4 and J usage is TRBJ2-3; D tentatively reads TRBD1 or TRBD2 (5 bases each). In DNA, the CDR3 is TGTGCCAGCAGTTTGAATTGGGGGACAGATACGCAGTATTTT. This encodes CASSLNWGTDTQYF.